The rows below give T cell receptor beta chains drawn from one sample of a study of T cell repertoires in aging, cancer and after chemotherapy. MiXCR, applied by TCRdb to the multiplex PCR reads, yields one record per CDR3 protein. Of 3,000 or so distinct CDR3 sequences listed, approximately 20% were seen once; the top ten hold 3% to 3.5%. Sequenced input: blood. Receptor source: a human donor with a solid tumor. Each CDR3 is given with its conserved first and last residue. Fields, in order: J gene, D gene, clone size, V gene, CDR3 protein, CDR3 DNA. A D gene is named only where the DNA matches it firmly. Size tells how often a clone was seen (once, few, many) or the class of an expanded clone, and some rows leave it out.

TRBJ2-5 | - | few | TRBV6-2/TRBV6-3 | CASEGLQETQYF | TGTGCCAGCGAGGGGCTTCAAGAGACCCAGTACTTC
TRBJ1-1 | - | medium-sized | TRBV19 | CASSISLQTEAFF | TGTGCCAGTAGTATATCCCTCCAGACTGAAGCTTTCTTT
TRBJ1-6 | - | few | TRBV27 | CASTLFFRGGANNSPLHF | TGTGCCAGCACTCTATTCTTTAGGGGGGGGGCGAATAATTCACCCCTCCACTTT
TRBJ2-3 | TRBD1 | once | TRBV18 | CAGSPIRQGKDTQYF | TGTGCCGGCTCACCGATACGACAGGGCAAAGATACGCAGTATTTT
TRBJ2-2 | - | - | TRBV5-1 | CASEWGDSGELFF | TGCGCCAGCGAGTGGGGGGATTCCGGGGAGCTGTTTTTT
TRBJ2-1 | - | - | TRBV5-1 | CACSLMGPGGGEQFF | TGCGCCTGCAGCTTGATGGGTCCAGGAGGGGGTGAGCAGTTCTTC
TRBJ1-1 | - | few | TRBV20-1 | CSARRGGTEAFF | TGCAGTGCTAGGCGGGGGGGGACTGAAGCTTTCTTT
TRBJ2-7 | - | large | TRBV11-2 | CASSSDSYEQYF | TGTGCCAGCAGTTCCGACTCCTACGAGCAGTACTTC
TRBJ2-7 | TRBD1 | medium-sized | TRBV7-2 | CASSLTGTGVYEQYF | TGTGCCAGCAGCTTAACGGGGACAGGGGTCTACGAGCAGTACTTC
TRBJ2-6 | - | medium-sized | TRBV7-9 | CASSLAQTAGANVLTF | TGTGCCAGCAGCTTAGCCCAGACGGCTGGGGCCAACGTCCTGACTTTC
TRBJ1-1 | - | few | TRBV5-1 | CASSYGMNTEAFF | TGCGCCAGCAGCTACGGCATGAACACTGAAGCTTTCTTT
TRBJ2-5 | - | - | TRBV5-6 | CASSPRDYQETQYF | TGTGCCAGCAGCCCCCGGGACTACCAAGAGACCCAGTACTTC
TRBJ1-5 | TRBD1 | - | TRBV6-6 | CASSSPGQGNQPQHF | TGTGCCAGCAGCTCCCCGGGACAGGGGAATCAGCCCCAGCATTTT
TRBJ1-1 | - | - | TRBV5-1 | CASSLRGVGRNTEAFF | TGCGCCAGCAGCTTGAGAGGGGTTGGGAGGAACACTGAAGCTTTCTTT
TRBJ2-1 | - | large | TRBV29-1 | CSVEGLQPTYNEQFF | TGCAGCGTTGAAGGCCTGCAGCCAACCTACAATGAGCAGTTCTTC
TRBJ1-1 | - | few | TRBV7-9 | CASSFPNSRGNTEAFF | TGTGCCAGCAGCTTCCCGAATTCCAGGGGGAACACTGAAGCTTTCTTT
TRBJ2-3 | - | medium-sized | TRBV7-9 | CASNPSTDTQYF | TGTGCCAGCAACCCAAGCACAGATACGCAGTATTTT
TRBJ1-1 | TRBD1 | few | TRBV6-6 | CASRQGGNTEAFF | TGTGCCAGCCGTCAGGGGGGAAACACTGAAGCTTTCTTT
TRBJ1-4 | - | - | TRBV7-2 | CASSPLPTGTNEKLFF | TGTGCCAGCAGCCCCCTCCCGACGGGAACTAATGAAAAACTGTTTTTT
TRBJ2-2 | - | - | TRBV5-5 | CASSFLTGELFF | TGTGCCAGCAGCTTCTTGACCGGGGAGCTGTTTTTT
TRBJ2-5 | - | few | TRBV7-3 | CASSPQGRAKGETQYF | TGTGCCAGCAGCCCCCAAGGGCGGGCCAAAGGGGAGACCCAGTACTTC
TRBJ2-1 | - | medium-sized | TRBV19 | CASRAQIYNEQFF | TGTGCCAGTAGAGCTCAGATCTACAATGAGCAGTTCTTC
TRBJ1-1 | TRBD1 | - | TRBV7-9 | CASSLALQGPITEAFF | TGTGCCAGCAGCCTAGCCCTACAGGGGCCCATCACTGAAGCTTTCTTT
TRBJ1-6 | - | large | TRBV7-6 | CASSPPGSPLHF | TGTGCCAGCAGCCCACCCGGGTCACCCCTCCACTTT
TRBJ1-2 | - | few | TRBV4-3 | CASSQPPTSMVGYTF | TGCGCCAGCAGCCAACCCCCGACGAGCATGGTAGGCTACACCTTC
TRBJ1-2 | - | few | TRBV4-3 | CASSQDPGAPYGYTF | TGCGCCAGCAGCCAAGACCCCGGTGCCCCATATGGCTACACCTTC